These 29 T cell receptor beta chains were all obtained from the same sample, sequenced in a study of T-cell reconstitution after alpha-beta-depleted transplantation in children. Unique molecular identifiers were used to barcode this TCRbeta library. Using its own MiXCR run on the PCR reads, TCRdb lists one record per CDR3 protein. This sample has hundreds of thousands of distinct CDR3 sequences; over 10% occur once, and the top ten carry approximately 2%. The material was PBMCs, mostly from graft donor cells, obtained 360 days after TCRalphabeta/CD19-depleted stem cell transplant. Receptor source: a male patient between 10 and 17 years old who had a stem cell transplant for acute myeloid leukemia, so the T cells may come from the graft donor.

The rearrangement joins TRBV10-3 to TRBJ2-3, with D perhaps matching TRBD1 (5 bases). V was cut by 4 bases and J by 4 bases, with 15 bases left in between. Germline V CDR1 and CDR2: ENHRY, SYGVKD. The length of the CDR3 is 15 residues. The CDR3 DNA is TGTGCCATCAGTGTTCAGGGCGGTAGTGCAGATACGCAGTATTTT. The encoded protein is CAISVQGGSADTQYF.

V is TRBV6-1 and J is TRBJ2-7; TRBD1 matches 7 bases. The CDR3 runs to 15 residues. Germline lookup yields CDR1 MNHNS and CDR2 SASEGT. V was pared by 6 bases and J by 2 bases, with 10 bases of the junction left unmatched. The CDR3 nucleotides are TGTGCCAGCAGCCGAACCCCAGGGGGAACCTACGAGCAGTACTTC. This encodes CASSRTPGGTYEQYF.

This clonotype was observed at least ten times. J is TRBJ2-1 and V is TRBV29-1; D is perhaps TRBD2 (5 bases). The germline gives CDR1 SQVTM, CDR2 ANQGSEA. V lost 2 bases and J 2 bases, leaving 16 bases between the germline ends. This CDR3 is 16 amino acids long. The CDR3 loop reads CSVESPDFYAYNEQFF. In nucleotides, the CDR3 is TGCAGCGTTGAATCGCCGGACTTTTACGCCTACAATGAGCAGTTCTTC.

This clonotype came up many times. The CDR3 loop is CASNEDTGRGTQYF. CDR3 sequence (DNA): TGCGCCAGCAACGAGGACACAGGGAGGGGGACCCAGTACTTC. V and J are TRBV5-1 and TRBJ2-5, with D possibly being TRBD2 (7 bases). Germline assignment: CDR1 SGHRS and CDR2 YFSETQ. V was pared by 6 bases and J by 7 bases, with 19 bases between. This CDR3 spans 14 amino acids.

This clonotype was seen at least ten times. This CDR3 is CASSLRLLRARNTEAFF. DNA of the CDR3: TGTGCCAGCAGCTTGCGACTTCTTAGGGCGAGGAACACTGAAGCTTTCTTT. J is TRBJ1-1 and V is TRBV7-2, with D hard to call. Germline V gives CDR1 SGHTA, CDR2 FQGNSA. The CDR3 has 17 amino acids. The V end lost 3 bases, the J end lost 1 base, and 18 bases lay between the germline ends.

This clonotype was seen more than once but under ten times. V is TRBV30 and J is TRBJ1-1; no clear D gene. With 3 bases removed from V and 4 bases from J, the gap between germline ends came to 15 bases. Germline CDR1 and CDR2: GTSNPN and SVGIG (reference sequence). This CDR3 comprises 14 residues. CDR3 sequence: CAWRRGRVFTEAFF. The CDR3 DNA follows: TGTGCCTGGAGGAGAGGTAGGGTTTTCACTGAAGCTTTCTTT.

This clonotype was counted many times. The V and J genes are TRBV19 and TRBJ2-2; D is perhaps TRBD1 (6 bases). The V and J ends lost 10 bases and 0 bases respectively, with 12 bases between them. The CDR3 loop spans 14 amino acids. Germline V gene lookup returns CDR1 LNHDA and CDR2 SQIVND (reference sequence). The CDR3 spells CATPTGANTGELFF. In DNA form, the CDR3 reads TGTGCCACCCCGACAGGAGCGAACACCGGGGAGCTGTTTTTT.

The chain recombines TRBV28 with TRBJ2-7; weak D call: TRBD2 (5 bases). The germline V and J ends were trimmed by 3 bases and 5 bases, with 14 bases remaining between them. This CDR3 has 14 amino acids. Per the germline V gene, CDR1 is MDHEN and CDR2 is SYDVKM. CDR3 loop: CASSLFFGLHEQYF. The DNA for the CDR3 is TGTGCCAGCAGTTTGTTCTTTGGACTCCACGAGCAGTACTTC.

This clonotype was seen a few times. The V gene is TRBV29-1, the J gene TRBJ2-7; a possible D gene is TRBD1 (5 bases). There are 11 residues in the CDR3. Germline loops: CDR1 SQVTM, CDR2 ANQGSEA. V lost 4 bases to trimming and J lost 6 bases, with 10 bases between them. The CDR3 bases are TGCAGCGTTGGCAGGGATCGCGAGCAGTACTTC. This codes for CSVGRDREQYF.

This clonotype showed up just a few times. V usage is TRBV12-3 or TRBV12-4 and J usage is TRBJ2-1; maybe TRBD1 (6 bases). CDR3 length: 17 amino acids. V was shortened by 6 bases and J by 6 bases, with 24 bases between the two germline ends. The CDR3 DNA follows: TGTGCCAGCAGACCTAGGATACCGGGACAAAAAACCAATGAGCAGTTCTTC. This codes for CASRPRIPGQKTNEQFF.

This clonotype was seen only a few times. The chain has TRBV11-2 and TRBJ2-2; D may be TRBD2 (6 bases). This CDR3 contains 16 residues. The V gene's germline CDR1 is SGHAT and CDR2 FQNNGV. Deletions cut 2 bases from V and 5 bases from J, with 15 bases between. CDR3 residues: CASSLKVIGGTGELFF. Here the CDR3 DNA reads TGTGCCAGCAGCTTAAAAGTGATTGGGGGGACCGGGGAGCTGTTTTTT.

This clonotype came up many times. The V call is TRBV4-3, the J call TRBJ2-3; the match to TRBD2 covers 7 bases. This CDR3 spans 15 amino acids. The germline V gene encodes CDR1 LGHNA and CDR2 YSLEER. Trimming cost V 4 bases and J 1 base; bases outside gene matches: 5. The CDR3 loop is CASSPSLAGTDTQYF. CDR3 nucleotide sequence: TGCGCCAGCAGCCCCTCCCTAGCGGGCACAGATACGCAGTATTTT.

This clonotype was counted a few times. The J gene is TRBJ2-7, the V gene TRBV12-3 or TRBV12-4; D call uncertain. Trimming removed 0 bases at V and 6 bases at J, with 6 bases between. This CDR3 is 12 amino acids long. This CDR3 reads CASSLARVEQYF. DNA of the CDR3: TGTGCCAGCAGTTTAGCACGGGTCGAGCAGTACTTC.

This clonotype has ten or more counts. The DNA of the CDR3 is TGCAGTGCGCATGGGACTAGCCTATACAATGAGCAGTTCTTC. This encodes CSAHGTSLYNEQFF. V gene TRBV20-1 combines with J gene TRBJ2-1, with 9 bases aligning to TRBD2. The CDR3 spans 14 residues. Germline CDR1 reads DFQATT; CDR2 reads SNEGSKA (reference sequence). The J segment lost 4 bases and the V segment lost 6 bases, leaving 7 bases of the junction unmatched.

The rearrangement links TRBV6-2 or TRBV6-3 to TRBJ1-2; D is ambiguous. The CDR3 has 12 amino acids. Germline lookup yields CDR1 MNHEY and CDR2 SVGEGT. V dropped 2 bases and J dropped 6 bases, with 7 bases sitting between them. DNA of the CDR3: TGTGCCAGCAGTTACATGGGTGATGGCTACACCTTC. It yields the protein CASSYMGDGYTF.

The chain employs TRBV9 and TRBJ2-1; tentatively, D is TRBD2 (5 bases). This CDR3 region has 15 residues. V gave up 0 bases and J gave up 6 bases, with 13 bases separating them. CDR1 is SGDLS and CDR2 is YYNGEE in the germline V gene. The CDR3 coding sequence is TGTGCCAGCAGCGTAGCGGGGTCTCCTGGCAATGAGCAGTTCTTC. This sequence encodes CASSVAGSPGNEQFF.

Turning to this clonotype: This clone may be a read error of a much larger clone one base away. The rearrangement joins TRBV25-1 to TRBJ2-1; 9 bases map to TRBD2. CDR1 is MGHDK, CDR2 SYGVNS, per germline. Germline trimming cut 5 bases from V and 10 bases from J; bases unmatched to any gene: 12. The CDR3 spans 15 residues. The CDR3 is CASSKEGLAKGEQFF. The DNA of the CDR3 is TGTGCCAGCAGTAAGGAGGGACTAGCCAAGGGAGAGCAGTTCTTC.

The chain uses TRBV27 and TRBJ1-5; 9 nucleotides match TRBD1. Unmatched junction bases numbered 10, after V lost 3 bases and J lost 4 bases. Germline V gene data show CDR1 as MNHEY and CDR2 as SMNVEV (reference sequence). The CDR3 covers 17 residues. The CDR3: CASSFLTGTGRNQPQHF. CDR3 coding DNA: TGTGCCAGCAGTTTTCTAACCGGGACAGGGAGGAATCAGCCCCAGCATTTT.

This clonotype was seen many times. This chain links TRBV4-3 with TRBJ2-1; D could derive from TRBD1 or TRBD2 (5 bases each). CDR1 is LGHNA, CDR2 YSLEER, per germline. With 0 bases removed from V and 6 bases from J, the gap between germline ends came to 12 bases. This CDR3 has 15 residues. The CDR3 protein is CASSQEGRDFNEQFF. CDR3 nucleotides: TGCGCCAGCAGCCAAGAGGGACGGGATTTCAATGAGCAGTTCTTC.

This clonotype came up a few times. The chain links TRBV6-2 or TRBV6-3 to TRBJ2-2; tentatively, D is TRBD1 (6 bases). The CDR3 is 14 amino acids. V shed 6 bases and J shed 0 bases, with 8 bases lying between them. CDR1 is MNHEY, CDR2 SVGEGT, per germline. CDR3 region: CASRPGANTGELFF. Written as DNA, the CDR3 is TGTGCCAGCAGGCCAGGGGCGAACACCGGGGAGCTGTTTTTT.

This chain uses TRBV12-3 or TRBV12-4 with TRBJ1-2, with D unclear. The CDR3 totals 14 residues. The ends were cut back, 5 bases at V and 5 bases at J, with 15 bases in the middle. The CDR3 spells CASSTGPKLYGYTF. The CDR3 region has the DNA TGTGCCAGCAGTACCGGGCCTAAGTTGTATGGCTACACCTTC.

The chain is built from TRBV6-5 and TRBJ2-3; tentative D call: TRBD2 (7 bases). The CDR3 extends over 15 amino acids. V lost 1 base and J lost 1, with 9 bases in between. Germline V gene sequence: CDR1 MNHEY, CDR2 SVGAGI. CDR3 nucleotides: TGTGCCAGCAGTTACTGGGGGGGCCGCACAGATACGCAGTATTTT. It specifies CASSYWGGRTDTQYF.

This CDR3 is CASSFYPTGGYGYTF. Here the CDR3 DNA reads TGTGCCAGCAGTTTCTACCCAACAGGGGGCTATGGCTACACCTTC. The chain links TRBV12-3 or TRBV12-4 to TRBJ1-2, with 8 bases matching TRBD1. This CDR3 is 15 amino acids long. J lost 4 bases, V lost 3 bases, and 7 bases had no gene match.

The table lists this clonotype with a few counts. The J gene is TRBJ2-2, the V gene TRBV10-3, with D perhaps TRBD2 (6 bases). Germline CDR1 ENHRY, CDR2 SYGVKD. V lost 2 bases and J 6 bases, leaving 13 bases between the germline ends. CDR3 length equals 15 residues. CDR3 residues: CAISEPREAAGELFF. For the CDR3, the DNA is TGTGCCATCAGTGAGCCCAGGGAGGCGGCCGGGGAGCTGTTTTTT.

This chain's CDR3 is CATSDSTWGAYEQYF. The CDR3 DNA follows: TGTGCCACCAGTGATTCCACCTGGGGGGCCTACGAGCAGTACTTC. V gene TRBV24-1 combines with J gene TRBJ2-7; weak D call: TRBD2 (6 bases). CDR1 and CDR2 from the germline V gene are KGHDR and SFDVKD. This CDR3 comprises 15 residues. Trimming removed 2 bases at V and 2 bases at J, with 12 bases between.

This chain links TRBV27 with TRBJ2-5, with 8 bases that match TRBD1. Germline V CDR1 and CDR2: MNHEY, SMNVEV (reference sequence). This CDR3 has 14 amino acids. V gave up 6 bases and J gave up 6 bases; unmatched junction bases: 9. Here the CDR3 DNA reads TGTGCCAGCAGGACTAGACAGGGGATGAAGACCCAGTACTTC. Its translation: CASRTRQGMKTQYF.

This clonotype has a handful of counts. The gene calls are TRBV19 and TRBJ2-7; TRBD1 might be the D (6 bases). Germline CDR1 is LNHDA and CDR2 is SQIVND (reference sequence). CDR3 length equals 13 residues. Trimming removed 3 bases at V and 3 bases at J, with 9 bases between. The CDR3 loop is CASSIGQIYEQYF. The CDR3 bases are TGTGCCAGTAGTATCGGACAGATCTACGAGCAGTACTTC.

A few counts support this clonotype. V gene TRBV12-3 or TRBV12-4 combines with J gene TRBJ2-7, with 7 nucleotides matching TRBD2. V was pared by 4 bases and J by 6 bases, with 12 bases of the junction left unmatched. The CDR3 extends over 15 amino acids. This chain's CDR3 is CASSSLREGTSEQYF. As DNA, the CDR3 is TGTGCCAGCAGTTCTCTCAGGGAGGGGACGTCCGAGCAGTACTTC.

This clonotype has more than one count but fewer than ten. The chain carries TRBV6-5 and TRBJ2-1; 8 bases map to TRBD2. The CDR3 covers 15 residues. V lost 0 bases to trimming and J lost 5 bases; unmatched junction nucleotides: 3. Germline V gives CDR1 MNHEY, CDR2 SVGAGI. CDR3 sequence reads: CASSYSAGGHNEQFF. CDR3 in DNA: TGTGCCAGCAGTTACTCGGCGGGAGGACACAATGAGCAGTTCTTC.